One and the same sample provided the 24 T cell receptor beta chains below, sequenced in a study of T cells in Graves' hyperthyroidism and ophthalmopathy. It was RNA transcripts that yielded the amplified TCR beta CDR3 regions. HTBI primers drove first-round RT-PCR of the TCR CDR3. Each CDR3 protein gets one entry after TCRdb re-called the multiplex PCR reads with MiXCR. The table has around 500,000 distinct CDR3 sequences, around 15% seen once. Sequencing was performed on blood. These receptors were obtained from a woman in her thirties or forties with Graves' hyperthyroidism.

The chain is built from TRBV19 and TRBJ1-1; no firm D call. This CDR3 has 13 residues. Germline CDR1 is LNHDA and CDR2 is SQIVND (reference sequence). V was clipped by 5 bases and J by 3 bases, with 10 bases between them. The CDR3 sequence is CASSWGKDTEAFF. As DNA, the CDR3 is TGTGCCAGTAGTTGGGGTAAGGACACTGAAGCTTTCTTT.

This clonotype came up many times. The J gene is TRBJ2-2, the V gene TRBV28; TRBD2 matches 9 bases. Unmatched junction bases numbered 6, after V lost 4 bases and J lost 3 bases. The CDR3 runs 16 residues. CDR1 is MDHEN and CDR2 is SYDVKM in the germline V gene. This CDR3 reads CASSSALAGHTGELFF. CDR3 bases: TGTGCCAGCAGTTCCGCTCTAGCGGGGCACACCGGGGAGCTGTTTTTT.

This clonotype was seen repeatedly, ten times or more. The chain links TRBV28 to TRBJ2-7; maybe TRBD1 (5 bases). CDR1 MDHEN and CDR2 SYDVKM come from the germline V gene. Trimming took off 2 bases at V and 2 bases at J, with 10 bases between the two ends. CDR3 length: 14 amino acids. The chain's CDR3 is CASSLSQGAYEQYF. The CDR3 DNA sequence: TGTGCCAGCAGTTTAAGTCAGGGTGCCTACGAGCAGTACTTC.

The sample holds a few counts of this clonotype. CDR3: CASSTTSQETQYF. DNA for the CDR3: TGTGCCAGCAGCACGACTAGCCAAGAGACCCAGTACTTC. The chain has TRBV9 and TRBJ2-5; possibly TRBD2 for D (6 bases). CDR1 is SGDLS and CDR2 is YYNGEE in the germline V gene. CDR3 size: 13 residues. The V end lost 4 bases, the J end lost 1 base, and 8 bases lay between the germline ends.

The J gene is TRBJ2-2, the V gene TRBV19, with a possible D match to TRBD1 (6 bases). This CDR3 is 15 amino acids long. CDR1 is LNHDA, CDR2 SQIVND, per germline (reference sequence). Trimming took 6 bases from V and 2 from J, leaving 13 bases between them. The CDR3 bases are TGTGCCAGTAGCCCATTAGGGGGTAACACCGGGGAGCTGTTTTTT. Translation gives CASSPLGGNTGELFF.

This clonotype appeared many times. The J gene is TRBJ2-3, the V gene TRBV3-1; TRBD2 aligns across 9 bases. CDR1 is LGHDT, CDR2 YNNKEL, per germline (reference sequence). Trimming cost V 4 bases and J 1 base; bases outside gene matches: 6. The CDR3 covers 16 residues. CDR3 coding DNA: TGTGCCAGCAGCCGTAGCGGGAGAGGGGGCACAGATACGCAGTATTTT. Encoded protein: CASSRSGRGGTDTQYF.

There are many counts of this clonotype. The rearrangement joins TRBV29-1 to TRBJ2-3, with 7 positions matching TRBD1. Trimming cost V 7 bases and J 3 bases; bases outside gene matches: 4. The CDR3 runs to 12 residues. The germline V gene has CDR1 SQVTM and CDR2 ANQGSEA. The CDR3 loop is CSAEGATDTQYF. The CDR3, as DNA: TGCAGCGCTGAGGGGGCAACAGATACGCAGTATTTT.

The sample holds a few counts of this clonotype. The chain employs TRBV6-2 or TRBV6-3 and TRBJ1-5; 7 bases map to TRBD1. The V gene's germline CDR1 is MNHEY and CDR2 SVGEGT. Trimming cost V 4 bases and J 5 bases; bases outside gene matches: 17. The CDR3 consists of 18 residues. The CDR3 protein is CASSSRQGIPVRHQPQHF. The CDR3 DNA follows: TGTGCCAGCAGTTCCCGACAGGGAATTCCCGTTAGGCATCAGCCCCAGCATTTT.

This clonotype was counted many times. This chain links TRBV7-2 with TRBJ2-1, with D maybe TRBD1 (6 bases). CDR1 is SGHTA and CDR2 is FQGNSA in the germline V gene. This CDR3 spans 14 amino acids. Trimming removed 6 bases from V and 4 bases from J, with 13 bases in between. The CDR3 region is CASSLETGYNEQFF. In DNA, the CDR3 is TGTGCCAGCAGTCTCGAGACAGGATACAATGAGCAGTTCTTC. Using reference TRBV7-2 and TRBJ2-1 for the parts outside the CDR3, the full variable domain is GAGVSQSPSNKVTEKGKDVELRCDPISGHTALYWYRQSLGQGLEFLIYFQGNSAPDKSGLPSDRFSAERTGGSVSTLTIQRTQQEDSAVYLCASSLETGYNEQFFGPGTRLTVL.

The chain combines TRBV28 with TRBJ2-3; 10 bases fit TRBD1. CDR3 length: 16 residues. Germline-derived CDR1 and CDR2 are MDHEN and SYDVKM. J lost 1 base, V lost 5 bases, and 6 bases had no gene match. CDR3 sequence reads: CASSPRQGAGTDTQYF. The DNA of the CDR3 is TGTGCCAGCAGTCCCCGACAGGGGGCCGGCACAGATACGCAGTATTTT.

There are many counts of this clonotype. The chain recombines TRBV3-1 with TRBJ2-3; weak D call: TRBD1 (7 bases). V shed 6 bases and J shed 3 bases, with 13 bases lying between them. Germline values: CDR1 LGHDT, CDR2 YNNKEL (reference sequence). The CDR3 contains 14 residues. CDR3 nucleotide sequence: TGTGCCAGCAGGAAACAGGGGAGGACAGATACGCAGTATTTT. This translates into CASRKQGRTDTQYF.

The chain carries TRBV6-2 or TRBV6-3 and TRBJ1-2; 9 bases are shared with TRBD1. Germline V gene data show CDR1 as MNHEY and CDR2 as SVGEGT. This CDR3 spans 11 amino acids. The V gene end was trimmed by 9 bases and the J gene end by 8 bases; junction bases not matched to a gene: 4. CDR3 protein: CASRDREGYTF. In DNA, the CDR3 is TGTGCCAGTCGGGACAGGGAAGGCTACACCTTC.

The chain uses TRBV9 and TRBJ1-6; D is unclear. V was cut by 4 bases and J by 7 bases, with 15 bases left in between. The germline CDR1 and CDR2 sequences are SGDLS and YYNGEE. The length of the CDR3 is 15 residues. The CDR3 region has the DNA TGTGCCAGCAGCCCAACGGTGGAGTCGAATTCACCCCTCCACTTT. This translates into CASSPTVESNSPLHF.

This clonotype has just a few counts. The chain links TRBV15 to TRBJ1-1, with TRBD1 as a possible D gene (5 bases). The CDR3 spans 13 residues. Trimming pared 3 bases from V and 7 bases from J, leaving 12 bases between. Germline V gives CDR1 LNHNV, CDR2 YYDKDF (reference sequence). In DNA, the CDR3 is TGTGCCACCAGCAGGACAGAGGGGTATGAAGCTTTCTTT. Protein sequence: CATSRTEGYEAFF.

This clonotype was recorded a few times. The chain recombines TRBV5-8 with TRBJ2-7, with D perhaps assigned TRBD1 or TRBD2 (5 bases each). The V end was cut by 0 bases, the J end by 4 bases, with 14 bases between. The V gene's germline CDR1 is SGHTS and CDR2 YDEGEE. This CDR3 has 15 residues. The CDR3 here is CASSLDGTLVYEQYF. In nucleotides, the CDR3 is TGTGCCAGCAGCTTGGATGGGACCCTTGTTTACGAGCAGTACTTC.

This clonotype was seen only a few times. This rearrangement joins TRBV19 to TRBJ2-2; 9 bases map to TRBD2. Per germline, CDR1 LNHDA and CDR2 SQIVND (reference sequence). J gave up 5 bases and V 8 bases, and 9 bases lay outside the gene matches. The CDR3 loop spans 15 amino acids. The CDR3 region is CASSKREVRTGELFF. The CDR3 region has the DNA TGTGCCAGTTCAAAGCGGGAGGTTCGTACCGGGGAGCTGTTTTTT.

The V and J genes are TRBV20-1 and TRBJ2-7, with 13 positions matching TRBD2. Looked up from germline, CDR1 is DFQATT and CDR2 is SNEGSKA (reference sequence). This CDR3 has 15 residues. J was trimmed by 2 bases and V by 4 bases; bases with no gene match: 5. This CDR3 reads CSAKTGTSGTYEQYF. For the CDR3, the DNA is TGCAGTGCTAAGACCGGGACTAGCGGGACCTACGAGCAGTACTTC.

This clonotype was recorded at least ten times. The chain employs TRBV20-1 and TRBJ2-1; 7 nucleotides align to TRBD2. The junction had 10 bases not matched to a gene; V was cut back by 1 base and J by 4 bases. This CDR3 is built from 16 residues. Germline values: CDR1 DFQATT, CDR2 SNEGSKA (reference sequence). The CDR3 sequence is CSARVSSGARYNEQFF. In DNA form, the CDR3 reads TGCAGTGCTAGAGTCTCTAGCGGAGCACGGTACAATGAGCAGTTCTTC.

Here the CDR3 reads CASSFPFGYAEAFF. CDR3 nucleotides: TGTGCCAGCAGTTTCCCGTTTGGGTACGCTGAAGCTTTCTTT. The chain uses TRBV28 and TRBJ1-1, with D unresolved. Germline V gene sequence: CDR1 MDHEN, CDR2 SYDVKM. The CDR3 covers 14 residues. Trimming pared 3 bases from V and 6 bases from J, leaving 14 bases between.

This clonotype was detected a few times. The chain links TRBV20-1 to TRBJ2-5; maybe TRBD2 (6 bases). Germline V gene lookup returns CDR1 DFQATT and CDR2 SNEGSKA (reference sequence). The ends were cut back, 5 bases at V and 2 bases at J, with 12 bases in the middle. This CDR3 is 13 amino acids long. In DNA form, the CDR3 reads TGCAGTGCTTCCAGGGAGGCGCAAGAGACCCAGTACTTC. Residues: CSASREAQETQYF.

This clonotype was recorded at least ten times. J is TRBJ2-1 and V is TRBV2; 10 positions agree with TRBD2. This CDR3 has 16 residues. Germline lookup yields CDR1 SNHLY and CDR2 FYNNEI. V was pared by 6 bases and J by 1 base, with 6 bases of the junction left unmatched. The CDR3 loop is CASRTELAGSYNEQFF. In DNA form, the CDR3 reads TGTGCCAGCAGGACAGAACTAGCGGGGTCCTACAATGAGCAGTTCTTC.

The chain joins TRBV24-1 to TRBJ2-1; D gene ambiguous. Trimming pared 2 bases from V and 9 bases from J, leaving 10 bases between. The germline V gene encodes CDR1 KGHDR and CDR2 SFDVKD. This CDR3 spans 13 amino acids. CDR3 bases: TGTGCCACCAGTGATTCCTCCGTTAGTGAGCAGTTCTTC. Translated, it gives CATSDSSVSEQFF.

There are a few counts of this clonotype. Its ends do not fully match the called genes, so a read error is possible. The genes are TRBV5-1 and TRBJ2-1, with 12 bases identical to TRBD2. The CDR3 extends over 15 amino acids. Germline lookup yields CDR1 SGHRS and CDR2 YFSETQ. Written as DNA, the CDR3 is TGCGCCAACAGCTTAAGGGCTAGCGGGAGGGATGAGCAGTTCTTC. This sequence encodes CANSLRASGRDEQFF.

The CDR3 loop reads CASSLPGTGLSNQPQHF. In DNA, the CDR3 is TGTGCCAGCAGCCTTCCCGGGACAGGGTTGAGCAATCAGCCCCAGCATTTT. The chain couples TRBV6-1 to TRBJ1-5; 9 nucleotides line up with TRBD1. V shed 6 bases and J 1 base; nucleotides not matched to a gene: 10. The CDR3 runs to 17 residues. Germline CDR1 and CDR2: MNHNS and SASEGT.